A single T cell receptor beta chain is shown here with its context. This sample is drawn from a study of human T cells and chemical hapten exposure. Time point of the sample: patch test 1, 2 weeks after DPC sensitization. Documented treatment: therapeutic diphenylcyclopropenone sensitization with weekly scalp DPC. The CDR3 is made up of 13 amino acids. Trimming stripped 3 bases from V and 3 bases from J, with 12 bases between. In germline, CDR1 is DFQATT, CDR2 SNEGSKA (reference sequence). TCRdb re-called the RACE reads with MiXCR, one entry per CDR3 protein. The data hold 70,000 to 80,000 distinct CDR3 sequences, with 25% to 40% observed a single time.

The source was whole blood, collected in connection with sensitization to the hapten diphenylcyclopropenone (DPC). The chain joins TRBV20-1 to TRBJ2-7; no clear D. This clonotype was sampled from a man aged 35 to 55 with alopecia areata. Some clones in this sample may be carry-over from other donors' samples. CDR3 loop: CSARPSFYYEQYF. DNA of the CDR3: TGCAGTGCTAGGCCTAGTTTCTACTACGAGCAGTACTTC.